A selection of T cell receptor beta chains follows, all from one sample in a study of T cell responses to AZD1222 COVID-19 vaccine. The protocol was immunoSEQ multiplex PCR, while the TCRdb copy is restricted to in-frame clones and leaves out a portion. The sample yields 140,000 to 150,000 clones, about 92% seen once. The specimen comprised peripheral blood, sampled after recovery from COVID-19. The receptors derive from an adult who had recovered from COVID-19. The CDR3 runs from the conserved cysteine through the conserved F or W. The order of the fields is J gene, V gene, CDR3 protein.

TRBJ2-1 | TRBV19 | CASSPQRGSSYNEQFF
TRBJ1-5 | TRBV28 | CASSLSGLGRGQPQHF
TRBJ2-7 | TRBV13 | CASSSMDRDEYEQYF
TRBJ2-2 | TRBV27 | CASREAGGGELFF
TRBJ2-3 | TRBV28 | CASSPPGQGIPDTQYF
TRBJ1-1 | TRBV7-3 | CASSLTRESTEAFF
TRBJ1-1 | TRBV10-1 | CASSEGGPTEAFF
TRBJ2-1 | TRBV25-1 | CATRTLTGFPEQFF
TRBJ2-3 | TRBV5-1 | CASGLAVSSTDTQYF
TRBJ2-2 | TRBV7-3 | CASRANPGLAGALNTGELFF
TRBJ2-1 | TRBV11-2 | CASSLFYSSYNEQFF
TRBJ2-5 | TRBV6-6 | CASSRTFNREVTQYF
TRBJ2-1 | TRBV3-1/TRBV3-2 | CASSQGRPGGTYNEQFF
TRBJ2-7 | TRBV6-5 | CASSYSSGGGYEQYF
TRBJ2-3 | TRBV15 | CATSRVSPGSTDTQYF
TRBJ1-1 | TRBV27 | CASKTFTGAPNTEAFF